The clone carrying this TCR beta chain appeared a single time. The data were obtained in a study of shared clonotypes between healthy human individuals. Per the authors' pipeline: Without quality scores, immunoSEQ junctional reads could not be filtered like full-length reads. Produced via immunoSEQ multiplex PCR; TCRdb's table is partial and in-frame only. V and J calls and clone size are given by that table; D and trimming were obtained from the DNA. The sample records fewer than 1.8 million clones, approximately 98.5% being singletons. This CDR3 comprises 16 residues. V lost 4 bases, J lost 8 bases, and 21 bases lay in between. Germline V gene lookup returns CDR1 MRHNA and CDR2 SNTAGT.

The sample was naive CD4+ T cells sorted from blood. Specified subset: CD45RA+ positively selected. The clonotype was recovered from a man aged 30 to 39 in good health. The J gene is TRBJ2-1, the V gene TRBV6-4; possible D gene TRBD2, 5 bases. CDR3 sequence: CASSVTPSSRWDEQFF. The DNA of the CDR3 is TGTGCCAGCAGTGTTACTCCTAGCTCCCGCTGGGATGAGCAGTTCTTC.